Only a few counts were recorded for the clone carrying this TCR beta chain. TCRdb independently ran MiXCR on the 5' RACE reads; one entry per CDR3 protein. This sample yields approximately 30,000 distinct CDR3 sequences, of which 3% to 5% are seen a single time; approximately 8.2% belongs to the top ten. Trimming took 3 bases from V and 4 from J, leaving 11 bases between them. CDR3 size: 15 residues. Looked up from germline, CDR1 is SGHKS and CDR2 is YYEKEE (reference sequence). The data were obtained in a study of early T cells in non-severe SARS-CoV-2 infection. This chain connects TRBV5-5 to TRBJ2-6; no firm D call. The sequencing input was whole blood. The TCR was taken from an adult who was a healthcare worker with PCR-confirmed SARS-CoV-2 infection or an uninfected control (not recorded which). CDR3 in DNA: TGTGCCAGCAGCTCGAGAGGAGCCGGGGCCAACGTCCTGACTTTC. It is translated as CASSSRGAGANVLTF.